The sequence of this T cell receptor (beta chain) was determined in a study of regulatory T cells in long-lasting Graves disease. This clonotype was picked up a small number of times. What it recognizes is unknown. Whole-study findings and limits: Fewer public clonotypes were shared by new patients (approximately 1,000) than by persistent patients (roughly 2,500).

To make TCR beta libraries, researchers used iRepertoire HTBI primers and Arm-PCR of CDR3 regions. TCRdb re-called the multiplex PCR reads with MiXCR, one entry per CDR3 protein. The sample lists 650,000 to 850,000 distinct CDR3 sequences; approximately 29% were seen once. Indicated time point: persistent/refractory GD, antithyroid drugs over 5 years with positive TRAb. PBMC RNA was the source of the TCR library. V lost 7 bases and J 2 bases, leaving 12 bases between the germline ends. The CDR3 runs 13 residues. Germline lookup yields CDR1 SGHRS and CDR2 YFSETQ. J is TRBJ1-1 and V is TRBV5-1, with a possible D match to TRBD1 (6 bases). The receptor's source is a female donor with Graves disease. The sample here was peripheral blood mononuclear cells (PBMCs), taken when the disease was refractory, from a patient treated with antithyroid drugs. The CDR3 loop is CASAAGANTEAFF. CDR3 DNA sequence: TGCGCCAGCGCGGCAGGGGCCAACACTGAAGCTTTCTTT.